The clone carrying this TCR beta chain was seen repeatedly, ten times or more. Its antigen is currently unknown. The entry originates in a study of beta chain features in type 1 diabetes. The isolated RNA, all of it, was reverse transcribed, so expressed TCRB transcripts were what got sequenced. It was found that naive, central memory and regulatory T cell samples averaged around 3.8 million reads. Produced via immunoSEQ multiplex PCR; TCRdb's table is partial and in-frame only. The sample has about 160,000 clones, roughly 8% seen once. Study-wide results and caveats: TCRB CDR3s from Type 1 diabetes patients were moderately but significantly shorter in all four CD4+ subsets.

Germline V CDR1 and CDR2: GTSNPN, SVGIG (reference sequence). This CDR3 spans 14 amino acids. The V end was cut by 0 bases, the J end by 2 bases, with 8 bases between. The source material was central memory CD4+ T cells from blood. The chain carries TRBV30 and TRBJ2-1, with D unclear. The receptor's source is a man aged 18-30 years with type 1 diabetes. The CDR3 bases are TGTGCCTGGAGTGTAACTTCTCCCTACAATGAGCAGTTCTTC. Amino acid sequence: CAWSVTSPYNEQFF.